The entry below gives a single T cell receptor beta chain sequence along with its context. Profiled with immunoSEQ multiplex PCR; TCRdb holds only in-frame clones, not every one. The sample lists about 210,000 clones, around 82% occurring once. J gave up 7 bases and V 5 bases, and 10 bases lay outside the gene matches. The CDR3 runs to 14 residues. The germline CDR1 and CDR2 sequences are SGHRS and YFSETQ. The data derive from a study of blood T cell repertoires in COVID-19. This TCR came from a woman aged 40 to 55 with acute or convalescent COVID-19. The chain is built from TRBV5-1 and TRBJ2-7; 9 bases agree with TRBD1. The material sequenced was peripheral blood. Written as DNA, the CDR3 is TGCGCCAGCAGGTCGGGACAGGGAGAACGGGAGCAGTACTTC. This translates into CASRSGQGEREQYF.